The 30 T cell receptor beta chains below were found in one sample sequenced in a study of cytomegalovirus exposure and HLA in healthy donors. The PCR made use of 60 Vbeta and 13 Jbeta primers. The repertoire was sequenced with immunoSEQ multiplex PCR; TCRdb's copy has only in-frame clones and lacks some. The sample holds roughly 77,000 clones, roughly 9.1% seen once. The sample was PBMCs. The source of these receptors is a man in his 60s in good health and CMV-seropositive.

Only a few counts were recorded for this clone. Other DNA sequences in the same sample also yield this CDR3. The V call is TRBV18, the J call TRBJ2-5; D gene uncertain. Trimming took 2 bases from V and 4 from J, leaving 5 bases between them. The CDR3 covers 12 residues. The germline gives CDR1 KGHSH, CDR2 LQKENI. This chain's CDR3 is CASSPILETQYF. CDR3 DNA sequence: TGTGCCAGCTCACCAATATTAGAGACCCAGTACTTC.

V and J are TRBV4-1 and TRBJ1-2; 8 bases line up with TRBD1. Germline trimming cut 0 bases from V and 5 bases from J; bases unmatched to any gene: 8. The germline V gene encodes CDR1 MGHRA and CDR2 YSYEKL. This CDR3 has 16 residues. The CDR3 DNA follows: TGCGCCAGCAGCCAAGACCTCAGGGGGCGGAGATATGGCTACACCTTC. Translation: CASSQDLRGRRYGYTF.

V is TRBV6-1 and J is TRBJ2-3; D gene uncertain. CDR1 is MNHNS and CDR2 is SASEGT in the germline V gene. CDR3 length equals 14 residues. Trimming removed 1 base from V and 2 bases from J, with 7 bases in between. The CDR3 protein is CASSEGPVTDTQYF. The CDR3 DNA reads as TGTGCCAGCAGTGAAGGGCCAGTCACAGATACGCAGTATTTT.

The chain combines TRBV30 with TRBJ1-1, with D possibly matching TRBD1 (5 bases). Trimming removed 2 bases at V and 1 base at J, with 8 bases between. Germline V CDR1 and CDR2: GTSNPN, SVGIG (reference sequence). The CDR3 extends over 13 amino acids. Written as DNA, the CDR3 is TGTGCCTGGAGTCCCGGGGGGAACACTGAAGCTTTCTTT. Protein sequence: CAWSPGGNTEAFF.

This clone has a handful of counts. V is TRBV11-1 and J is TRBJ2-2; 10 bases agree with TRBD1. The CDR3 runs to 15 residues. The germline CDR1 and CDR2 sequences are SGHAT and FQDESV (reference sequence). Trimming at V came to 5 bases and at J to 5 bases, leaving 5 bases not matched to a gene. The CDR3 loop reads CASSPGTGVTGELFF. CDR3 coding DNA: TGTGCCAGCAGCCCCGGGACAGGGGTTACCGGGGAGCTGTTTTTT.

This clone has just a few counts. This chain joins TRBV28 and TRBJ1-2, with 7 bases lining up with TRBD1. Germline CDR1 reads MDHEN; CDR2 reads SYDVKM. The CDR3 has 15 amino acids. Germline trimming cut 3 bases from V and 3 bases from J; bases unmatched to any gene: 7. The CDR3 sequence: CASSFRGTEDYGYTF. DNA for the CDR3: TGTGCCAGCAGTTTCCGGGGGACAGAGGACTATGGCTACACCTTC.

The chain combines TRBV6-5 with TRBJ2-5, with 7 bases matching TRBD2. From germline, CDR1 is MNHEY and CDR2 SVGAGI. The CDR3 covers 13 residues. V lost 6 bases and J lost 5; bases outside the gene matches: 6. CDR3 residues: CASRSGGSETQYF. The CDR3 DNA is TGTGCCAGCAGGTCGGGCGGGAGCGAGACCCAGTACTTC.

This rearrangement joins TRBV19 to TRBJ2-7; TRBD2 matches at 7 bases. Trimming removed 3 bases from V and 2 bases from J; junction bases left unmatched: 1. This CDR3 comprises 13 residues. CDR1 is LNHDA and CDR2 is SQIVND in the germline V gene (reference sequence). CDR3 amino acids: CASSIGLAYEQYF. The CDR3 region has the DNA TGTGCCAGTAGTATTGGACTAGCCTACGAGCAGTACTTC.

This sequence joins TRBV6-1 and TRBJ2-1, with TRBD1 matching 12 bases. The trim removed 10 bases at V and 7 bases at J, leaving 11 bases unmatched. This CDR3 has 15 amino acids. Germline loops: CDR1 MNHNS, CDR2 SASEGT. CDR3 nucleotides: TGTGCCAACCACAACCCGGGACAGGGGGCAAATGAGCAGTTCTTC. It specifies CANHNPGQGANEQFF.

This sequence joins TRBV18 and TRBJ2-3; 11 positions agree with TRBD2. Germline V gene data show CDR1 as KGHSH and CDR2 as LQKENI. The CDR3 runs to 16 residues. V lost 5 bases, J lost 2 bases, and 6 bases stayed unmatched. CDR3 residues: CASSSRLAGNTDTQYF. The CDR3 DNA reads TGTGCCAGCTCAAGCCGACTAGCGGGAAACACAGATACGCAGTATTTT. Supplemented by reference TRBV18 and TRBJ2-3, the full variable domain reads NAGVMQNPRHLVRRRGQEARLRCSPMKGHSHVYWYRQLPEEGLKFMVYLQKENIIDESGMPKERFSAEFPKEGPSILRIQQVVRGDSAAYFCASSSRLAGNTDTQYFGPGTRLTVL.

The V call is TRBV19, the J call TRBJ2-5; 8 bases align to TRBD1. Germline-derived CDR1 and CDR2 are LNHDA and SQIVND (reference sequence). The CDR3 totals 13 residues. The V and J ends lost 5 bases and 3 bases, in that order; junction bases with no gene match: 2. CDR3 sequence (DNA): TGTGCCAGTAGTCAGGACAGGGAAGAGACCCAGTACTTC. Its protein is CASSQDREETQYF.

Only a few counts were recorded for this clone. The rearrangement uses TRBV6-5 and TRBJ1-2, with D hard to call. V lost 2 bases, J lost 1 base, and 8 bases lay in between. Germline V gene data show CDR1 as MNHEY and CDR2 as SVGAGI. This CDR3 comprises 14 residues. CDR3 sequence reads: CASSYREDNYGYTF. As DNA, the CDR3 is TGTGCCAGCAGTTACCGGGAGGATAACTATGGCTACACCTTC.

This clone was observed a handful of times. V and J are TRBV6-1 and TRBJ2-1; 10 nucleotides match TRBD1. This CDR3 is 16 amino acids long. V shed 3 bases, J shed 6 bases, and the junction held 8 bases outside the gene matches. Germline-derived CDR1 and CDR2 are MNHNS and SASEGT. The CDR3 is CASSDLGTGVLNEQFF. CDR3 DNA sequence: TGTGCCAGCAGTGACCTAGGGACAGGGGTTCTCAATGAGCAGTTCTTC.

This clone has a handful of counts. A far larger clone is one base from this, pointing to a likely read error. This CDR3 is also generated by other DNA sequences in the sample. The chain has TRBV30 and TRBJ2-3; TRBD2 matches 13 bases. This CDR3 region has 18 residues. Per the germline V gene, CDR1 is GTSNPN and CDR2 is SVGIG (reference sequence). CDR3 amino acids: CAWSGLAGGILRTDTQYF. The CDR3, as DNA: TGTGCCTGGAGTGGACTAGCGGGAGGCATCTTACGCACAGATACTCAGTATTTT.

This clone occurred a few times. The rearrangement joins TRBV21-1 to TRBJ2-7; no DNA check was done on the table's D call, TRBD1. TRBV21-1 is assigned pseudogene status. CDR3 size: 17 residues. The CDR3 DNA follows: TGTGCCAGCAGCAAAGCAGGCGACAGTTTGAGCTCCTACGAGCAGTACGTC. Translating it yields CASSKAGDSLSSYEQYV.

The chain couples TRBV7-2 to TRBJ2-5; maybe TRBD2 (5 bases). Trimming took off 7 bases at V and 4 bases at J, with 13 bases between the two ends. CDR3 length equals 13 residues. Germline V CDR1 and CDR2: SGHTA, FQGNSA. CDR3 nucleotide sequence: TGTGCCAGCACATTCACAAGCGGAGAGACCCAGTACTTC. It yields the protein CASTFTSGETQYF.

This clone was seen a handful of times. The chain combines TRBV7-3 with TRBJ2-1, with a possible D match to TRBD2 (5 bases). Deletions cut 1 base from V and 5 bases from J, with 9 bases between. Germline values: CDR1 SGHTA, CDR2 FQGTGA. CDR3 length: 14 amino acids. In DNA, the CDR3 is TGTGCCAGCAGCTTAAGCGGGCTCAACAATGAGCAGTTCTTC. Encoded protein: CASSLSGLNNEQFF.

The chain has TRBV2 and TRBJ2-3; 8 nucleotides match TRBD2. CDR1 SNHLY and CDR2 FYNNEI come from the germline V gene. V shed 6 bases, J shed 3 bases, and the junction held 5 bases outside the gene matches. The CDR3 covers 14 residues. This chain's CDR3 is CASRAGAGTDTQYF. The CDR3 DNA follows: TGTGCCAGCAGAGCGGGAGCTGGGACAGATACGCAGTATTTT.

The chain combines TRBV6-1 with TRBJ1-3; the D gene is possibly TRBD1 (6 bases). The ends were cut back, 6 bases at V and 3 bases at J, with 12 bases in the middle. CDR1 is MNHNS and CDR2 is SASEGT in the germline V gene. The CDR3 extends over 14 amino acids. The DNA for the CDR3 is TGTGCCAGCAGGGGGCAGGGGCATGGAAACACCATATATTTT. Amino acid sequence: CASRGQGHGNTIYF.

The chain combines TRBV27 with TRBJ1-1; TRBD1 matches at 7 bases. The CDR3 length is 14 residues. The J segment lost 0 bases and the V segment lost 5 bases, leaving 3 bases of the junction unmatched. Germline CDR1 MNHEY, CDR2 SMNVEV (reference sequence). The CDR3, as DNA: TGTGCCAGCAGTCGACAGGGTTTGAACACTGAAGCTTTCTTT. This codes for CASSRQGLNTEAFF.

The V and J genes are TRBV5-1 and TRBJ2-3; 7 nucleotides agree with TRBD1. Germline V gene lookup returns CDR1 SGHRS and CDR2 YFSETQ. The V segment lost 1 base and the J segment 5 bases; nucleotides outside the gene matches: 4. CDR3 length equals 14 residues. The CDR3 region is CASSLKGAEDTQYF. The CDR3 DNA follows: TGCGCCAGCAGCTTGAAGGGGGCGGAAGATACGCAGTATTTT.

The genes are TRBV7-9 and TRBJ2-1; perhaps TRBD1 as D (6 bases). V was clipped by 4 bases and J by 10 bases, with 14 bases between them. CDR1 is SEHNR and CDR2 is FQNEAQ in the germline V gene (reference sequence). This CDR3 has 13 amino acids. The CDR3 loop reads CASSSPYRVEQFF. CDR3 sequence (DNA): TGTGCCAGCAGCTCACCTTACAGGGTCGAGCAGTTCTTC.

This clone was observed a handful of times. The chain recombines TRBV19 with TRBJ1-1, with D perhaps TRBD1 (6 bases). The CDR3 length is 12 residues. Germline V gives CDR1 LNHDA, CDR2 SQIVND (reference sequence). Between the trimmed V and J ends, which lost 4 bases and 6 bases, there was a span of 9 bases. The CDR3 DNA reads as TGTGCCAGTAGTACTCAGGGGCCTGAAGCTTTCTTT. Its translation: CASSTQGPEAFF.

The chain is built from TRBV15 and TRBJ1-6; 9 bases align to TRBD1. The CDR3 is made up of 16 amino acids. Germline values: CDR1 LNHNV, CDR2 YYDKDF (reference sequence). J was trimmed by 9 bases and V by 0 bases; bases with no gene match: 6. The DNA of the CDR3 is TGTGCCACCAGCAGAGATGGGGGACAGGGAGGTTCACCCCTCCACTTT. Translating gives CATSRDGGQGGSPLHF.

The chain employs TRBV5-1 and TRBJ2-1; D gene uncertain. The germline CDR1 and CDR2 sequences are SGHRS and YFSETQ. V was pared by 3 bases and J by 5 bases, with 9 bases between. The CDR3 is 13 amino acids. CDR3: CASSSGPNNEQFF. DNA of the CDR3: TGCGCCAGCAGCTCAGGCCCGAACAATGAGCAGTTCTTC. The whole variable domain, remainder taken from reference TRBV5-1 and TRBJ2-1, is KAGVTQTPRYLIKTRGQQVTLSCSPISGHRSVSWYQQTPGQGLQFLFEYFSETQRNKGNFPGRFSGRQFSNSRSEMNVSTLELGDSALYLCASSSGPNNEQFFGPGTRLTVL.

This sequence joins TRBV6-6 and TRBJ1-1; 7 positions agree with TRBD1. Germline V gene sequence: CDR1 MNHNY, CDR2 SVGAGI (reference sequence). Unmatched junction bases numbered 5, after V lost 7 bases and J lost 3 bases. CDR3 size: 13 residues. CDR3 sequence (DNA): TGTGCCAGCAACGCTGACAGGGACACTGAAGCTTTCTTT. Protein product: CASNADRDTEAFF.

This clone has just a few counts. The genes are TRBV27 and TRBJ1-5; D unclear. Germline V gene lookup returns CDR1 MNHEY and CDR2 SMNVEV (reference sequence). Trimming shortened V by 3 bases and J by 0 bases, and 9 bases separated the two germline ends. The CDR3 consists of 15 residues. CDR3 residues: CASSLGGHSNQPQHF. For the CDR3, the DNA is TGTGCCAGCAGTTTGGGAGGGCATAGCAATCAGCCCCAGCATTTT.

This clone was counted a few times. The chain uses TRBV5-3 and TRBJ2-3; TRBD1 might be the D (5 bases). TRBV5-3 is annotated as an ORF whose role is uncertain. V lost 4 bases to trimming and J lost 2 bases, with 14 bases between them. This CDR3 contains 15 residues. The CDR3 DNA sequence: TGTGCCAGAAGCAGAAGACAGTTTACCACAGATACGCAGTATTTT. Amino acids: CARSRRQFTTDTQYF.

A word on this clone: Because the CDR3 is missing its conserved closing phenylalanine or tryptophan, this is likely a read error. Because the CDR3's place on the DNA is in doubt, the DNA is left out and the CDR3 is given as listed by TCRdb. This CDR3 is also generated by other DNA sequences in the sample. The V and J genes are TRBV7-9 and TRBJ2-2; TRBD2 is the table's D call and was not checked against the DNA. Germline V CDR1 and CDR2: SEHNR, FQNEAQ (reference sequence). The CDR3 is 15 residues long, counting both termini. The CDR3 is CASSLGGRPTGEMFL.

The CDR3 is CASDRENTEAFF. Here the CDR3 DNA reads TGTGCCTCGGACAGGGAGAACACTGAAGCTTTCTTT. V gene TRBV2 combines with J gene TRBJ1-1; 8 bases match TRBD1. The CDR3 contains 12 residues. The germline V gene has CDR1 SNHLY and CDR2 FYNNEI. Trimming cost V 11 bases and J 1 base; bases outside gene matches: 3. The full variable domain, in which reference TRBV2 and TRBJ1-1 provide the parts outside the CDR3, is EPEVTQTPSHQVTQMGQEVILRCVPISNHLYFYWYRQILGQKVEFLVSFYNNEISEKSEIFDDQFSVERPDGSNFTLKIRSTKLEDSAMYFCASDRENTEAFFGQGTRLTVV.